The clone carrying this T cell receptor (beta chain) was picked up a small number of times. Its antigen is still unknown. The CDR3 contains 16 residues. Germline CDR1 SGHRS, CDR2 YFSETQ. V lost 7 bases to trimming and J lost 2 bases; unmatched junction nucleotides: 11. TCRdb reanalysed the RT-PCR reads using MiXCR and keeps one entry per CDR3 protein. Of 550,000 to 800,000 distinct CDR3 sequences listed, 15% to 18% are singletons. This specimen belongs to a study of response to subunit inactivated influenza vaccine. Regarding the study as a whole: The authors put forward the suggestion that each seasonal influenza vaccination may bring in only a limited number of new T cells.

This chain links TRBV5-1 with TRBJ2-3, with TRBD2 identical over 9 bases. The input for sequencing was PBMCs from blood, taken 12 days after vaccination. This receptor was taken from a man aged 50-60 years who received an inactivated influenza vaccine. The CDR3 sequence: CASAAGLAGFTDTQYF. CDR3 DNA sequence: TGCGCCAGCGCGGCCGGGCTAGCGGGATTCACAGATACGCAGTATTTT. Variable domain in full (rest from reference TRBV5-1 and TRBJ2-3): KAGVTQTPRYLIKTRGQQVTLSCSPISGHRSVSWYQQTPGQGLQFLFEYFSETQRNKGNFPGRFSGRQFSNSRSEMNVSTLELGDSALYLCASAAGLAGFTDTQYFGPGTRLTVL.